This TCR beta chain was recorded in a study of vaccination effects on CD4 cells after COVID-19. Study-level points and caveats: Long after vaccination, the clones induced by infection and by vaccine shrank markedly in size.

This CDR3 is built from 16 residues. V lost 0 bases to trimming and J lost 0 bases, with 6 bases between them. In germline, CDR1 is MNHNY, CDR2 SVGAGI (reference sequence). In the ViraFEST assay, antigen-specific CD4+ clonotypes were identified by expansion after peptide-pool stimulation. Isolation of CD4+ T cells took place after 10 days of culture. A PCR test confirmed that the person had SARS-CoV-2 infection between March and December 2020. Every well housed approximately 2.2 million PBMC, which grew in culture alongside 9 to 10 IU/ml IL-2 and roughly 9.9 ug/ml peptides. Sequencing was performed with immunoSEQ multiplex PCR; in TCRdb, only in-frame clones are kept and a portion is missing. This table has under 60,000 clones, 76% appearing once. This clone was found once. The antigen is undetermined.

Sequencing was performed on CD4+ T cells from PBMCs cultured with HIV peptides, taken before COVID-19 vaccination. The subset was: HIV-1 Nef peptide pool negative control/reference culture. The TCR was taken from a human donor who had a prior SARS-CoV-2 infection. V gene TRBV6-6 combines with J gene TRBJ2-6; D is perhaps TRBD1 or TRBD2 (5 bases each). The CDR3 region is CASSYSRGSGANVLTF. CDR3 DNA sequence: TGTGCCAGCAGTTACTCGAGGGGCTCTGGGGCCAACGTCCTGACTTTC.